This entry is about one T cell receptor (beta chain). This specimen comes from a study of CD8 T cells in Susac syndrome. Losses at the gene ends were 4 bases for V and 3 bases for J; bases not matched to a gene: 9. Germline assignment: CDR1 MNHEY and CDR2 SMNVEV (reference sequence). This CDR3 is built from 16 residues. An input of about 0.5 to 1 ug of RNA was subjected to reverse transcription using random hexamers. A multiplex approach, immunoSEQ multiplex PCR, amplified TCR beta CDR3 across 54 Vbeta and 13 Jbeta. Each CDR3 protein is one row after TCRdb ran MiXCR on the immunoSEQ multiplex PCR reads. The table records some 70,000 distinct CDR3 sequences, approximately 96% of them present only once.

The sample comprised CD8+ T cells from PBMCs. This receptor was identified in a human donor with multiple sclerosis. The gene calls are TRBV27 and TRBJ2-1; 7 positions agree with TRBD1. In DNA form, the CDR3 reads TGTGCCAGCAGTTCACACCGGGACAGCCTCTACAATGAGCAGTTCTTC. This sequence encodes CASSSHRDSLYNEQFF.